This TCR beta chain was recorded in a study of PD-L1 blockade in urothelial cancer. For the study at large: Patients' atezolizumab regimen, 1,200 mg intravenously every 3 weeks, began in the mid-2010s.

Every PCR was spiked with synthetic TCR analog templates. Sequencing used immunoSEQ multiplex PCR; TCRdb keeps in-frame clones, though not all of them. The table has some 77,000 clones, 87% seen once. The receptor's source is a woman in her 70s with urothelial cancer. The sample in question was PBMCs, obtained around atezolizumab (anti-PD-L1) treatment.

The CDR3 sequence is CASSFFTGQETQYF. The CDR3, as DNA: TGTGCCAGCAGCTTTTTCACAGGCCAAGAGACCCAGTACTTC. The V and J genes are TRBV5-6 and TRBJ2-5, with D possibly TRBD1 on 5 matching bases. Germline V gives CDR1 SGHDT, CDR2 YYEEEE. CDR3 length equals 14 residues. Trimming pared 2 bases from V and 1 base from J, leaving 9 bases between.